One sample yielded the 19 T cell receptor beta chains listed below, sequenced in a study of cytomegalovirus exposure and HLA in healthy donors. The PCR employed 60 Vbeta primers together with 13 Jbeta primers. The method was immunoSEQ multiplex PCR; TCRdb's version includes in-frame clones alone and lacks a portion of them. Recorded for this sample: 150,000 to 200,000 clones. The specimen sequenced was PBMCs. The receptors derive from a woman aged 18-35 years in good health and CMV-seropositive.

This chain uses TRBV30 with TRBJ1-5, with a possible D match to TRBD1 (5 bases). Deletions cut 0 bases from V and 7 bases from J, with 16 bases between. This CDR3 is 15 amino acids long. Per the germline V gene, CDR1 is GTSNPN and CDR2 is SVGIG (reference sequence). The CDR3 loop is CAWSVLGALRQPQHF. The DNA for the CDR3 is TGTGCCTGGAGTGTGCTAGGGGCCCTTAGGCAGCCCCAGCATTTT.

The gene calls are TRBV6-5 and TRBJ1-4; maybe TRBD1 (6 bases). Germline V CDR1 and CDR2: MNHEY, SVGAGI. Trimming took off 6 bases at V and 4 bases at J, with 12 bases between the two ends. This CDR3 spans 14 amino acids. This CDR3 reads CASSQTGFNEKLFF. The CDR3, as DNA: TGTGCCAGCAGCCAGACAGGTTTTAATGAAAAACTGTTTTTT.

The chain is built from TRBV7-9 and TRBJ2-7; perhaps TRBD1 as D (6 bases). The CDR3 contains 11 residues. Deletions cut 11 bases from V and 5 bases from J, with 13 bases between. Looked up from germline, CDR1 is SEHNR and CDR2 is FQNEAQ (reference sequence). DNA for the CDR3: TGTGCCGCAGGGGTTTCAGACGAGCAGTACTTC. This encodes CAAGVSDEQYF.

The chain joins TRBV19 to TRBJ1-5; 9 positions match TRBD1. Germline CDR1 and CDR2: LNHDA and SQIVND (reference sequence). J lost 7 bases, V lost 5 bases, and 6 bases had no gene match. This CDR3 contains 14 residues. The CDR3 coding sequence is TGTGCCAGTAGTTTGGACAGGGGCCCCCAGCCCCAGCATTTT. As protein: CASSLDRGPQPQHF.

The V call is TRBV19, the J call TRBJ1-5, with TRBD1 as a possible D gene (6 bases). Deletions cut 4 bases from V and 3 bases from J, with 19 bases between. Germline CDR1 reads LNHDA; CDR2 reads SQIVND (reference sequence). The CDR3 is made up of 17 amino acids. The CDR3 spells CASSRNSAGAHNQPQHF. CDR3 coding DNA: TGTGCCAGTAGTAGAAACTCGGCAGGGGCCCACAATCAGCCCCAGCATTTT.

The V and J genes are TRBV2 and TRBJ1-1, with 8 bases fitting TRBD1. This CDR3 region has 13 residues. Germline-derived CDR1 and CDR2 are SNHLY and FYNNEI. V trimming: 7 bases; J trimming: 3 bases; junction bases outside the gene matches: 4. CDR3 sequence: CASTGQGHTEAFF. The CDR3 DNA is TGTGCCAGCACAGGACAGGGTCACACTGAAGCTTTCTTT. The full variable domain, with the rest looked up from reference TRBV2 and TRBJ1-1, is EPEVTQTPSHQVTQMGQEVILRCVPISNHLYFYWYRQILGQKVEFLVSFYNNEISEKSEIFDDQFSVERPDGSNFTLKIRSTKLEDSAMYFCASTGQGHTEAFFGQGTRLTVV.

The chain is built from TRBV4-2 and TRBJ1-2; TRBD1 agrees at 10 bases. The V gene's germline CDR1 is LGHNA and CDR2 YNFKEQ. V shed 1 base and J 6 bases; nucleotides not matched to a gene: 5. The CDR3 contains 15 residues. CDR3 amino acids: CASSQGVGTGDGYTF. The CDR3 DNA follows: TGTGCCAGCAGCCAAGGTGTAGGGACAGGGGATGGCTACACCTTC.

This chain uses TRBV4-2 with TRBJ1-1; 8 bases align to TRBD1. Trimming removed 0 bases from V and 7 bases from J; junction bases left unmatched: 16. This CDR3 is built from 18 residues. Germline CDR1 reads LGHNA; CDR2 reads YNFKEQ. CDR3 sequence: CASSQDRRRTGQYDEAFF. CDR3 coding DNA: TGTGCCAGCAGCCAAGACCGACGGAGGACAGGGCAGTACGATGAAGCTTTCTTT.

This chain connects TRBV5-5 to TRBJ1-1, with D possibly matching TRBD1 (6 bases). CDR1 and CDR2 (germline): SGHKS, YYEKEE (reference sequence). V lost 3 bases, J lost 0 bases, and 12 bases lay in between. The CDR3 contains 15 residues. The chain's CDR3 is CASSSRDTLNTEAFF. CDR3 nucleotides: TGTGCCAGCAGCTCGAGGGACACCTTGAACACTGAAGCTTTCTTT.

This sequence joins TRBV7-2 and TRBJ2-7, with D perhaps matching TRBD1 (5 bases). CDR1 SGHTA and CDR2 FQGNSA come from the germline V gene. This CDR3 comprises 18 residues. V was cut by 5 bases and J by 3 bases, with 26 bases left in between. The CDR3 reads CASSPRPELYRILYEQYF. The CDR3 nucleotides are TGTGCCAGCAGCCCCCGGCCCGAGCTCTACAGGATCCTCTACGAGCAGTACTTC.

V usage is TRBV7-9 and J usage is TRBJ1-6; TRBD1 aligns across 9 bases. Germline assignment: CDR1 SEHNR and CDR2 FQNEAQ (reference sequence). With V trimmed by 6 bases and J by 6 bases, 6 bases remained unmatched. CDR3 length: 15 residues. CDR3 DNA sequence: TGTGCCAGCAGACTAGGGACAGGGACTAATTCACCCCTCCACTTT. Amino acids: CASRLGTGTNSPLHF.

This chain uses TRBV18 with TRBJ1-2, with D perhaps matching TRBD1 (6 bases). The CDR3 is 14 residues long. The germline V gene encodes CDR1 KGHSH and CDR2 LQKENI. Between the trimmed V and J ends, which lost 1 base and 7 bases, there was a span of 13 bases. The CDR3 DNA is TGTGCCAGCTCACCACAGGGGGAACGGGGTGGCTACACCTTC. Translated, it gives CASSPQGERGGYTF.

The genes are TRBV18 and TRBJ1-1; D might be TRBD1 (5 bases). The CDR3 length is 15 residues. V gave up 2 bases and J gave up 4 bases, with 14 bases separating them. CDR1 and CDR2 from the germline V gene are KGHSH and LQKENI. In DNA form, the CDR3 reads TGTGCCAGCTCACCAGAGGAAGGGGTGGTCACTGAAGCTTTCTTT. Encoded protein: CASSPEEGVVTEAFF.

The chain employs TRBV9 and TRBJ2-7; D might be TRBD1 (6 bases). CDR1 SGDLS and CDR2 YYNGEE come from the germline V gene. The CDR3 is 14 residues long. Trimming cost V 4 bases and J 6 bases, with 17 bases left between them. CDR3 loop: CASSRDPDSAEQYF. In DNA form, the CDR3 reads TGTGCCAGCAGCCGTGACCCGGACAGTGCCGAGCAGTACTTC.

The V and J genes are TRBV28 and TRBJ2-2; no firm D call. Germline lookup yields CDR1 MDHEN and CDR2 SYDVKM. The CDR3 contains 14 residues. The V and J ends lost 4 bases and 6 bases respectively, with 12 bases between them. Written as DNA, the CDR3 is TGTGCCAGCAGTTCTCCCGACTCCGCCGGGGAGCTGTTTTTT. Translation gives CASSSPDSAGELFF. Using reference TRBV28 and TRBJ2-2 for the parts outside the CDR3, the full variable domain is DVKVTQSSRYLVKRTGEKVFLECVQDMDHENMFWYRQDPGLGLRLIYFSYDVKMKEKGDIPEGYSVSREKKERFSLILESASTNQTSMYLCASSSPDSAGELFFGEGSRLTVL.

This sequence joins TRBV15 and TRBJ1-1, with D uncertain. Germline V lookup: CDR1 LNHNV, CDR2 YYDKDF (reference sequence). This CDR3 is 13 amino acids long. The germline V and J ends were trimmed by 0 bases and 3 bases, with 5 bases remaining between them. CDR3 in amino acids: CATSRERDTEAFF. The DNA of the CDR3 is TGTGCCACCAGCAGAGAGCGTGACACTGAAGCTTTCTTT.

The chain links TRBV6-5 to TRBJ1-2; TRBD1 agrees at 8 bases. The germline V gene encodes CDR1 MNHEY and CDR2 SVGAGI. The ends lost 6 bases at V and 7 bases at J; junction bases unmatched: 10. There are 14 residues in the CDR3. The CDR3 region is CASRATGEFVGYTF. The DNA for the CDR3 is TGTGCCAGCAGAGCGACAGGGGAGTTTGTTGGCTACACCTTC.

The chain links TRBV2 to TRBJ1-1; perhaps TRBD1 as D (5 bases). Germline loops: CDR1 SNHLY, CDR2 FYNNEI. The CDR3 spans 12 residues. V lost 7 bases and J 8 bases, leaving 14 bases between the germline ends. For the CDR3, the DNA is TGTGCCAGCACTCGGGAGGGGAGAGAAGCTTTCTTT. Translation gives CASTREGREAFF.

The chain recombines TRBV2 with TRBJ2-3; D is possibly TRBD2 (5 bases). The CDR3 has 14 residues. Trimming left V 4 bases short and J 6 bases short, with 14 bases between. The germline CDR1 and CDR2 sequences are SNHLY and FYNNEI. CDR3 DNA: TGTGCCAGCAGTGCGTCCCCCGGGGTGGATACGCAGTATTTT. Encoded protein: CASSASPGVDTQYF. The full variable domain, rest sourced from reference TRBV2 and TRBJ2-3, is EPEVTQTPSHQVTQMGQEVILRCVPISNHLYFYWYRQILGQKVEFLVSFYNNEISEKSEIFDDQFSVERPDGSNFTLKIRSTKLEDSAMYFCASSASPGVDTQYFGPGTRLTVL.